Each of the 17 T cell receptor beta chains below was sequenced from the same sample in a study of Tregs in tolerant kidney transplant recipients. These receptors' antigens are unknown. Method: immunoSEQ multiplex PCR; TCRdb's copy keeps in-frame clones and lacks some. The table has 15,000 to 25,000 clones, 65% seen once. The sequenced sample consisted of Tregs from blood cultured with allogeneic cells. The receptors stem from a human donor in good health.

The sample holds a few counts of this clone. The rearrangement links TRBV25-1 to TRBJ1-5; TRBD1 might be the D (6 bases). Trimming removed 4 bases at V and 4 bases at J, with 11 bases between. Germline CDR1 is MGHDK and CDR2 is SYGVNS. The CDR3 runs 14 residues. The DNA of the CDR3 is TGTGCCAGCAGTGTGGGGGCAGGAAATCAGCCCCAGCATTTT. Residues: CASSVGAGNQPQHF.

The V call is TRBV21-1, the J call TRBJ1-1; TRBD1, the table's D call, lacks a check against the DNA. TRBV21-1 is assigned pseudogene status. The CDR3 has 12 amino acids. The CDR3 DNA reads as TGTGCGCGGACAGTGAGGAACACTGAAGCTTTCTTT. Translation: CARTVRNTEAFF.

This clone was counted between two and nine times. The chain has TRBV9 and TRBJ1-6; 7 nucleotides line up with TRBD1. The CDR3 is made up of 17 amino acids. V shed 3 bases and J 8 bases; nucleotides not matched to a gene: 14. CDR1 is SGDLS, CDR2 YYNGEE, per germline. CDR3 bases: TGTGCCAGCAGCGCCACAGGGGCAATGGGGCAGCATTCACCCCTCCACTTT. Protein product: CASSATGAMGQHSPLHF. The entire variable domain, with the rest obtained from reference TRBV9 and TRBJ1-6, is as follows: DSGVTQTPKHLITATGQRVTLRCSPRSGDLSVYWYQQSLDQGLQFLIQYYNGEERAKGNILERFSAQQFPDLHSELNLSSLELGDSALYFCASSATGAMGQHSPLHFGNGTRLTVT.

The chain couples TRBV7-6 to TRBJ2-1; 8 bases align to TRBD2. Germline V gene lookup returns CDR1 SGHVS and CDR2 FNYEAQ. Trimming removed 5 bases from V and 2 bases from J; junction bases left unmatched: 5. CDR3 length: 15 amino acids. The CDR3 sequence: CASSRSGGPYNEQFF. CDR3 in DNA: TGTGCCAGCAGCCGAAGCGGGGGACCCTACAATGAGCAGTTCTTC.

This clone was picked up a small number of times. The rearrangement joins TRBV5-8 to TRBJ1-2, with 8 nucleotides matching TRBD1. Germline assignment: CDR1 SGHTS and CDR2 YDEGEE. With 3 bases clipped from V and 4 bases from J, the junction kept 8 bases outside the gene matches. CDR3 length: 15 residues. The CDR3 sequence: CASSWQGARGYGYTF. The DNA for the CDR3 is TGTGCCAGCAGCTGGCAGGGGGCTAGGGGCTATGGCTACACCTTC.

The chain has TRBV7-6 and TRBJ2-7, with D perhaps TRBD2 (5 bases). V was clipped by 1 base and J by 3 bases, with 13 bases between them. The germline V gene encodes CDR1 SGHVS and CDR2 FNYEAQ. CDR3 length: 15 amino acids. The CDR3 DNA is TGTGCCAGCAGCTTAGGCCCCCGGGGTCTCTACGAGCAGTACTTC. Amino acid sequence: CASSLGPRGLYEQYF.

The table lists this clone with a few counts. This chain links TRBV5-1 with TRBJ2-1; D uncertain. With 1 base removed from V and 0 bases from J, the gap between germline ends came to 5 bases. The length of the CDR3 is 14 residues. Per germline, CDR1 SGHRS and CDR2 YFSETQ. CDR3 residues: CASSLLVSYNEQFF. The DNA for the CDR3 is TGCGCCAGCAGCTTGCTGGTCTCCTACAATGAGCAGTTCTTC.

Only a few counts were recorded for this clone. The chain has TRBV7-9 and TRBJ1-1, with 9 bases matching TRBD1. The CDR3 contains 16 residues. V lost 5 bases and J lost 4; bases outside the gene matches: 11. Germline V gives CDR1 SEHNR, CDR2 FQNEAQ (reference sequence). The CDR3 bases are TGTGCCAGCAGCCCCGCCCCCGGACAGGGGACCACTGAAGCTTTCTTT. Encoded protein: CASSPAPGQGTTEAFF.

This clone was recorded a few times. The chain carries TRBV6-5 and TRBJ2-1; 9 nucleotides agree with TRBD2. The junction had 7 bases not matched to a gene; V was cut back by 6 bases and J by 4 bases. The CDR3 is 15 amino acids. Per germline, CDR1 MNHEY and CDR2 SVGAGI. CDR3 amino acids: CASSQVLAGYNEQFF. The DNA for the CDR3 is TGTGCCAGCAGCCAGGTGCTAGCGGGGTACAATGAGCAGTTCTTC.

This clone was seen more than once but under ten times. V gene TRBV29-1 combines with J gene TRBJ2-1; 7 nucleotides align to TRBD2. Losses at the gene ends were 7 bases for V and 3 bases for J; bases not matched to a gene: 9. CDR1 SQVTM and CDR2 ANQGSEA come from the germline V gene. The CDR3 has 14 amino acids. The CDR3 sequence: CSAGLRGDYNEQFF. The CDR3 DNA reads TGCAGCGCCGGACTCCGGGGGGACTACAATGAGCAGTTCTTC.

This chain joins TRBV6-5 and TRBJ1-2; no clear D gene. There are 13 residues in the CDR3. V lost 2 bases and J lost 8, with 12 bases in between. Germline-derived CDR1 and CDR2 are MNHEY and SVGAGI. CDR3 residues: CASSYAGSGGYTF. The CDR3, as DNA: TGTGCCAGCAGTTACGCGGGGTCTGGAGGCTACACCTTC.

This chain uses TRBV5-6 with TRBJ2-3; the D gene is possibly TRBD1 (7 bases). V lost 4 bases, J lost 1 base, and 13 bases lay in between. CDR1 and CDR2 (germline): SGHDT, YYEEEE. This CDR3 comprises 15 residues. The CDR3 loop is CASSQGGGGTDTQYF. The CDR3 DNA reads as TGTGCCAGCAGCCAGGGGGGCGGGGGCACAGATACGCAGTATTTT. Full variable domain (rest looked up from reference TRBV5-6 and TRBJ2-3): DAGVTQSPTHLIKTRGQQVTLRCSPKSGHDTVSWYQQALGQGPQFIFQYYEEEERQRGNFPDRFSGHQFPNYSSELNVNALLLGDSALYLCASSQGGGGTDTQYFGPGTRLTVL.

The rearrangement links TRBV30 to TRBJ2-7; D is perhaps TRBD2 (5 bases). The CDR3 loop spans 14 amino acids. V lost 4 bases and J lost 2, with 15 bases in between. CDR1 GTSNPN and CDR2 SVGIG come from the germline V gene (reference sequence). DNA of the CDR3: TGTGCCTGGAAGAGGGAGTCGCGAACCTACGAGCAGTACTTC. Amino acids: CAWKRESRTYEQYF.

The chain has TRBV6-5 and TRBJ1-2; D remains unclear. V lost 0 bases and J lost 3, with 11 bases in between. Germline CDR1 MNHEY, CDR2 SVGAGI. This CDR3 is built from 15 residues. This CDR3 is CASSYSLGGDYGYTF. In DNA, the CDR3 is TGTGCCAGCAGTTACTCTCTGGGAGGCGACTATGGCTACACCTTC.

V is TRBV14 and J is TRBJ1-2, with D hard to call. The CDR3 loop spans 14 amino acids. Germline values: CDR1 SGHDN, CDR2 FVKESK. Trimming removed 1 base from V and 8 bases from J, with 14 bases in between. The CDR3 DNA reads as TGTGCCAGCAGCCAAGCCCGCTCTGCCTGGGGCTACACCTTC. Its translation: CASSQARSAWGYTF.

The chain combines TRBV6-5 with TRBJ1-2, with TRBD1 matching 9 bases. The junction had 5 bases not matched to a gene; V was cut back by 2 bases and J by 4 bases. Germline values: CDR1 MNHEY, CDR2 SVGAGI. There are 15 residues in the CDR3. CDR3 DNA: TGTGCCAGCAGTTACGCCGGGACAGGGACCTATGGCTACACCTTC. Translation: CASSYAGTGTYGYTF.

V and J are TRBV6-5 and TRBJ2-7, with D perhaps being TRBD1 or TRBD2 (5 bases each). The CDR3 has 15 residues. V shed 0 bases and J shed 2 bases, with 11 bases lying between them. The germline V gene has CDR1 MNHEY and CDR2 SVGAGI. In nucleotides, the CDR3 is TGTGCCAGCAGTTACTCGCTAGGGGACCCCTACGAGCAGTACTTC. Translation: CASSYSLGDPYEQYF.